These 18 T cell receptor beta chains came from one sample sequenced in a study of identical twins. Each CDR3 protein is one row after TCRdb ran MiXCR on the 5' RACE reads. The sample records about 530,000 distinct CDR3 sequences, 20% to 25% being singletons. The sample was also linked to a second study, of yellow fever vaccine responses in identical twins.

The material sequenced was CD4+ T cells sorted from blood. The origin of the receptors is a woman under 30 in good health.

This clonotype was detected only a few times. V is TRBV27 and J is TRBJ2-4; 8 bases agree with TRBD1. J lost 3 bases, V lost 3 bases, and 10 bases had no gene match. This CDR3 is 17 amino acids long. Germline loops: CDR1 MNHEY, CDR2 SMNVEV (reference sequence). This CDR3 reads CASSFSGTGGVKNIQYF. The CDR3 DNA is TGTGCCAGCAGTTTCTCCGGGACAGGCGGTGTCAAAAACATTCAGTACTTC.

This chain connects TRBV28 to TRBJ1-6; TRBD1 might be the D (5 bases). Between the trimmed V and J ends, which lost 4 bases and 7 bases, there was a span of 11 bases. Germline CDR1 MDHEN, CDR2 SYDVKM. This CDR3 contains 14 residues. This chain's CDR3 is CASSSKGPNSPLHF. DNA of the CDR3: TGTGCCAGCAGTTCCAAGGGGCCCAATTCACCCCTCCACTTT.

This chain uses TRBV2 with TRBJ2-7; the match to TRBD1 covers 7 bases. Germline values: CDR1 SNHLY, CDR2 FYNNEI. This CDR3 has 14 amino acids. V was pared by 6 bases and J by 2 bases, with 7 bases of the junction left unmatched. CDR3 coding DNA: TGTGCCAGCAGAACAGACAGGGAGCCCTACGAGCAGTACTTC. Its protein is CASRTDREPYEQYF.

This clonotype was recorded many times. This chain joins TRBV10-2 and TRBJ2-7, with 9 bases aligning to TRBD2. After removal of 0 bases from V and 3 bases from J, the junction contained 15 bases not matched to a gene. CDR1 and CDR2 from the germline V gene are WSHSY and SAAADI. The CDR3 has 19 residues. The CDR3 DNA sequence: TGCGCCAGCAGTGAGTCTCCCGGGGTAGCGGGGGATATCTACTACGAGCAGTACGTC. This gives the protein CASSESPGVAGDIYYEQYV.

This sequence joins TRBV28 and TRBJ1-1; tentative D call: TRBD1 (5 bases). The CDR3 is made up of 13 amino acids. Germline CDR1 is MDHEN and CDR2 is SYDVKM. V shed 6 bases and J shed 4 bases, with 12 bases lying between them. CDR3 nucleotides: TGTGCCAGCAGACCAAGGACACCCACTGAAGCTTTCTTT. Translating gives CASRPRTPTEAFF.

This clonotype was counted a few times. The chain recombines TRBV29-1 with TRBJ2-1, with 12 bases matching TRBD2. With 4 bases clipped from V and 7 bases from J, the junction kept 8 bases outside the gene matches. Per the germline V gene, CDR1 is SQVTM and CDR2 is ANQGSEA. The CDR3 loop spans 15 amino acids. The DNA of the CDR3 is TGCAGCGTTGGACACGGGACTAGCGGGTCGAATGAGCAGTTCTTC. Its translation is CSVGHGTSGSNEQFF.

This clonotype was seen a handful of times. This CDR3 reads CSARDVGKLDEQFF. DNA of the CDR3: TGCAGTGCTAGAGACGTTGGGAAACTTGATGAGCAGTTCTTC. V is TRBV20-1 and J is TRBJ2-1; D is uncertain. With 0 bases removed from V and 8 bases from J, the gap between germline ends came to 14 bases. From germline, CDR1 is DFQATT and CDR2 SNEGSKA (reference sequence). CDR3 length: 14 amino acids.

CDR3 sequence reads: CASSPLDGNYEQYF. The CDR3 DNA is TGTGCCAGCAGCCCACTGGACGGTAACTACGAGCAGTACTTC. The rearrangement joins TRBV6-1 to TRBJ2-7; no clear D. Trimming left V 6 bases short and J 3 bases short, with 15 bases between. The CDR3 spans 14 residues. Germline V lookup: CDR1 MNHNS, CDR2 SASEGT.

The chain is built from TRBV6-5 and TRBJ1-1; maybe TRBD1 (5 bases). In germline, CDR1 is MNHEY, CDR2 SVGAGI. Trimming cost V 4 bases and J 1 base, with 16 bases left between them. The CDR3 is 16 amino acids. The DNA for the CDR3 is TGTGCCAGCAGTTCACTCACGACTGGGACGAACACTGAAGCTTTCTTT. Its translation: CASSSLTTGTNTEAFF.

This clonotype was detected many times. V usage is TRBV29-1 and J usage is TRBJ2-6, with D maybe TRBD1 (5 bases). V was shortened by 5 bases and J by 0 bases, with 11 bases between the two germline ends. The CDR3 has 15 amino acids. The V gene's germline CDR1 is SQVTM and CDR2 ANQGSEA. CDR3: CSVRQISSGANVLTF. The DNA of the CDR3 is TGCAGCGTTAGACAGATCAGCTCTGGGGCCAACGTCCTGACTTTC.

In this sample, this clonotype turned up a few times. For the CDR3, the DNA is TGTGCCACCAGCAGAGGAGCGAGTTACAATGAGCAGTTCTTC. This codes for CATSRGASYNEQFF. The rearrangement links TRBV15 to TRBJ2-1, with unresolved D. The CDR3 is 14 amino acids. Germline V gene data show CDR1 as LNHNV and CDR2 as YYDKDF (reference sequence). Trimming stripped 1 base from V and 4 bases from J, with 8 bases between.

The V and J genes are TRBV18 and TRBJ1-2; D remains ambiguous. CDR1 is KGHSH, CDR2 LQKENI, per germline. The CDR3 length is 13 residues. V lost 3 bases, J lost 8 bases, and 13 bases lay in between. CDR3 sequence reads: CASSPSLGIGYTF. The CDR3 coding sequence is TGTGCCAGCTCACCTTCTTTAGGGATCGGCTACACCTTC.

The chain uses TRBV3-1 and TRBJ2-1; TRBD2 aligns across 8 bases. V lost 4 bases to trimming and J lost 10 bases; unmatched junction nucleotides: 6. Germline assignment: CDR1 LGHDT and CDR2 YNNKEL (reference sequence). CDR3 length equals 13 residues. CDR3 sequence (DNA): TGTGCCAGCAGCCTCACTCTAGCGGGCGAGCAGTTCTTC. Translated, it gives CASSLTLAGEQFF.

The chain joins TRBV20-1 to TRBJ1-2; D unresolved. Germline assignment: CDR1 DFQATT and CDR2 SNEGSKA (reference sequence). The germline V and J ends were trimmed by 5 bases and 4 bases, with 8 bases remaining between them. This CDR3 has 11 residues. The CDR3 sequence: CSAEASYGYTF. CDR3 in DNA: TGCAGTGCTGAGGCGAGCTATGGCTACACCTTC.

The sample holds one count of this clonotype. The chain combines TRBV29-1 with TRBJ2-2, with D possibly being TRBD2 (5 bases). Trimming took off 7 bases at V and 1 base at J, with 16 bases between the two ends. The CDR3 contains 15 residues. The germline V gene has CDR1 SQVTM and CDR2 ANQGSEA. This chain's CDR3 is CSARSSGLNTGELFF. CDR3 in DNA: TGCAGCGCCCGAAGTTCGGGGTTGAACACCGGGGAGCTGTTTTTT.

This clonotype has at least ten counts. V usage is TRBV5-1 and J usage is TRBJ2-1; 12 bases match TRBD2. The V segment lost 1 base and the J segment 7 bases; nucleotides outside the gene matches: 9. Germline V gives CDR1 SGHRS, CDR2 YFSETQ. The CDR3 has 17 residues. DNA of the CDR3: TGCGCCAGCAGCTTGACTAGCGGGAGGAGGAACTGGAATGAGCAGTTCTTC. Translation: CASSLTSGRRNWNEQFF.

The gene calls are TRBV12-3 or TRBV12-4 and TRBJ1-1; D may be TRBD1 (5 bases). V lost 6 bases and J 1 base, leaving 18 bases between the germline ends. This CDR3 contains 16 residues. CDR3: CASRTLREGPNTEAFF. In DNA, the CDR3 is TGTGCCAGCAGGACGCTTCGCGAGGGGCCGAACACTGAAGCTTTCTTT.

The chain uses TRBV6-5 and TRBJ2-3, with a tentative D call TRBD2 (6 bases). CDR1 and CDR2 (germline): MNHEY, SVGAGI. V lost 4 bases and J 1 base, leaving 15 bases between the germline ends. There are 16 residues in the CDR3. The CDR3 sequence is CASSSPGSLGTDTQYF. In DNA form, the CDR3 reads TGTGCCAGCAGTTCCCCCGGGAGCTTGGGCACAGATACGCAGTATTTT.